Listed here are 11 T cell receptor beta chains from one sample, sequenced in a study of T cell repertoires in cytomegalovirus infection. Via MiXCR, TCRdb re-called the reads, giving one row per CDR3 protein. The profile covers around 570,000 distinct CDR3 sequences, with 40% appearing a single time and about 48% taken by the ten largest. No cognate antigen is known for these TCRs. The sequenced sample was cultured PBMCs, obtained from culture after CMV antigen stimulation. The receptors derive from a human donor in good health (CMV status not recorded). Some clones in this sample may be carry-over from other donors' samples.

This clonotype was counted at least ten times. The chain joins TRBV7-2 to TRBJ2-5, with D possibly matching TRBD2 (5 bases). This CDR3 is built from 15 residues. Looked up from germline, CDR1 is SGHTA and CDR2 is FQGNSA. Trimming removed 0 bases at V and 2 bases at J, with 10 bases between. Written as DNA, the CDR3 is TGTGCCAGCAGCTTAGCATCGGGAAGACAAGAGACCCAGTACTTC. As protein: CASSLASGRQETQYF.

The chain uses TRBV12-3 or TRBV12-4 and TRBJ1-6, with unresolved D. The CDR3 sequence is 14 residues long. The germline V and J ends were trimmed by 6 bases and 6 bases, with 12 bases remaining between them. CDR3 protein: CASSQRSPNSPLHF. The CDR3 DNA sequence: TGTGCCAGCAGCCAAAGGTCACCTAATTCACCCCTCCACTTT.

This clonotype was observed a handful of times. The chain has TRBV6-2 or TRBV6-3 and TRBJ2-7, with 8 bases identical to TRBD2. Germline values: CDR1 MNHEY, CDR2 SVGEGT. Trimming removed 3 bases from V and 3 bases from J; junction bases left unmatched: 7. This CDR3 is 15 amino acids long. In nucleotides, the CDR3 is TGTGCCAGCAGTTATATTAGCGGGAAGATCTACGAGCAGTACTTC. It codes for CASSYISGKIYEQYF.

Ten or more counts support this clonotype. This chain uses TRBV14 with TRBJ2-3; D may match TRBD1 or TRBD2 (5 bases each). CDR3 length equals 16 residues. Per the germline V gene, CDR1 is SGHDN and CDR2 is FVKESK. V was trimmed by 4 bases and J by 0 bases, leaving 14 bases between them. In DNA form, the CDR3 reads TGTGCCAGCAGCCTAAATCGGGGCAGAAGCACAGATACGCAGTATTTT. Protein sequence: CASSLNRGRSTDTQYF.

This chain uses TRBV7-2 with TRBJ1-2, with 7 nucleotides matching TRBD1. The CDR3 has 15 residues. V lost 0 bases and J lost 8; bases outside the gene matches: 9. Germline V gene data show CDR1 as SGHTA and CDR2 as FQGNSA. The CDR3: CASSLATGRIRGYTF. CDR3 in DNA: TGTGCCAGCAGCTTAGCGACAGGGCGTATTCGGGGCTACACCTTC.

J is TRBJ1-2 and V is TRBV6-5, with TRBD1 matching 7 bases. Germline trimming cut 6 bases from V and 3 bases from J; bases unmatched to any gene: 7. This CDR3 is built from 14 residues. In germline, CDR1 is MNHEY, CDR2 SVGAGI. DNA of the CDR3: TGTGCCAGCAGCCGGGACAGCGAATACTATGGCTACACCTTC. Translating it yields CASSRDSEYYGYTF.

Worth noting for this clonotype: The final CDR3 position lacks the conserved phenylalanine or tryptophan, pointing to a likely read error. It is unclear where the CDR3 begins or ends on the DNA, so no DNA is shown, and the CDR3 is as TCRdb lists it. The chain carries TRBV7-4 and TRBJ2-1. 16 amino acids form the CDR3, both terminal residues included. Germline CDR1 and CDR2: SGHVT and SQSDAQ. CDR3 sequence: CASSLIGVSSYNEQCG.

This chain links TRBV5-5 with TRBJ2-1; D is perhaps TRBD1 or TRBD2 (5 bases each). The V gene lost 0 bases and the J gene lost 15 bases, with 13 bases spanning the gap. Germline values: CDR1 SGHKS, CDR2 YYEKEE (reference sequence). The CDR3 is 12 amino acids. Written as DNA, the CDR3 is TGTGCCAGCAGCTTGGGGGACCCCCCGAGGTTCTTC. It is translated as CASSLGDPPRFF.

This clonotype was seen more than once but under ten times. This rearrangement joins TRBV6-5 to TRBJ2-7; D ambiguous. Deletions cut 2 bases from V and 3 bases from J, with 14 bases between. The germline V gene encodes CDR1 MNHEY and CDR2 SVGAGI. The CDR3 extends over 15 amino acids. The CDR3 nucleotides are TGTGCCAGCAGTTACGGGAAGGGCATCGTCTACGAGCAGTACTTC. Its translation: CASSYGKGIVYEQYF.

The chain's CDR3 is CASSLAKAMWGKENTEAFF. The CDR3 DNA follows: TGTGCCAGCAGCTTAGCAAAAGCCATGTGGGGGAAGGAGAACACTGAAGCTTTCTTT. V and J are TRBV7-9 and TRBJ1-1, with D perhaps TRBD1 (5 bases). Looked up from germline, CDR1 is SEHNR and CDR2 is FQNEAQ (reference sequence). The CDR3 contains 19 residues. The V gene lost 0 bases and the J gene lost 1 base, with 21 bases spanning the gap.

The chain joins TRBV6-1 to TRBJ2-7; tentatively, D is TRBD2 (7 bases). The germline CDR1 and CDR2 sequences are MNHNS and SASEGT. V lost 4 bases and J 3 bases, leaving 13 bases between the germline ends. This CDR3 has 14 residues. This chain's CDR3 is CASSVQAGHYEQYF. The CDR3 coding sequence is TGTGCCAGCAGTGTACAAGCGGGACACTACGAGCAGTACTTC.